Listed below are T cell receptor beta chains from one sample, sequenced in a study of T-cell reconstitution after alpha-beta-depleted transplantation in children. TCRdb independently ran MiXCR on the PCR reads; one entry per CDR3 protein. Among some 300,000 distinct CDR3 sequences, 10% were seen once, and the ten largest hold about 8%. The starting material was PBMCs, obtained before TCRalphabeta/CD19-depleted stem cell transplant. The source is a boy under two years old with acute myeloid leukemia, due to receive a stem cell transplant. CDR3s include the opening cysteine and the closing phenylalanine or tryptophan. D genes are given only for firm matches. Some rows mark clone size as missing; the rest say once, few, many or name a class of expanded clone.

- many TRBJ2-7 TRBV20-1 CSARVTGQEEQYF TGCAGTGCTAGAGTAACAGGGCAGGAGGAGCAGTACTTC
TRBD1 many TRBJ1-1 TRBV6-1 CASRRDRAQTALPKAFF TGTGCCAGCAGACGCGACAGGGCCCAGACCGCGCTCCCTAAAGCTTTCTTT
- - TRBJ2-7 TRBV6-6 CASSYGGSNEQYF TGTGCCAGCAGTTACGGGGGCTCGAACGAGCAGTACTTC
- - TRBJ1-2 TRBV20-1 CSARDTAEGYTF TGCAGTGCTAGAGATACCGCGGAAGGCTACACCTTC
TRBD1 - TRBJ2-7 TRBV18 CASSPGQGATYEQYF TGTGCCAGCTCACCCGGACAGGGGGCGACCTACGAGCAGTACTTC
- many TRBJ1-4 TRBV11-3 CASSTGDNEKLFF TGTGCCAGCAGCACGGGAGATAATGAAAAACTGTTTTTT
- - TRBJ1-4 TRBV4-3 CASSQDGRETNEKLFF TGCGCCAGCAGCCAAGATGGCAGGGAGACTAATGAAAAACTGTTTTTT
TRBD1 many TRBJ2-5 TRBV15 CATSRTGARETQYF TGTGCCACCAGCCGGACAGGGGCACGGGAGACCCAGTACTTC
- many TRBJ1-2 TRBV19 CASSRGRVNYGYTF TGTGCCAGTAGTAGAGGCAGGGTCAACTATGGCTACACCTTC
- many TRBJ2-5 TRBV7-2 CASSIVVETQYF TGTGCCAGCAGCATAGTAGTTGAGACCCAGTACTTC
TRBD1 many TRBJ2-1 TRBV28 CASSSFYPGTGTYNEQFF TGTGCCAGCAGTTCTTTTTACCCCGGGACAGGCACCTACAATGAGCAGTTCTTC
- many TRBJ2-3 TRBV9 CASSVDFLGTDTQYF TGTGCCAGCAGCGTGGACTTCTTGGGGACAGATACGCAGTATTTT
TRBD1 many TRBJ2-1 TRBV11-3 CASSHRDRGLNEQFF TGTGCCAGCAGCCACCGGGACAGGGGGCTGAATGAGCAGTTCTTC
- many TRBJ2-2 TRBV27 CASTQGGRTPGELFF TGTGCCAGCACTCAGGGGGGGAGAACACCCGGGGAGCTGTTTTTT
TRBD2 - TRBJ2-5 TRBV4-3 CASSQGVGRRETQYF TGCGCCAGCAGCCAAGGCGTCGGGAGGAGAGAGACCCAGTACTTC
- many TRBJ2-7 TRBV5-6 CASSLELRGIYEQYF TGTGCCAGCAGCTTGGAGTTGAGGGGGATCTACGAGCAGTACTTC
TRBD2 few TRBJ2-3 TRBV6-2/TRBV6-3 CASSYSSGSGTDTQYF TGTGCCAGCAGTTACTCCAGCGGGAGTGGCACAGATACGCAGTATTTT
TRBD2 few TRBJ2-1 TRBV24-1 CATSDLGSSGRAGYNEQFF TGTGCCACCAGTGATTTGGGGTCTAGCGGGAGGGCCGGCTACAATGAGCAGTTCTTC
- many TRBJ2-2 TRBV5-1 CASSLRDVPGELFF TGCGCCAGCAGCTTGAGAGATGTCCCCGGGGAGCTGTTTTTT
- - TRBJ2-5 TRBV25-1 CASSSHAGGGFEETQYF TGTGCCAGCAGTTCCCATGCCGGGGGCGGATTCGAAGAGACCCAGTACTTC
- - TRBJ2-4 TRBV28 CASSSDLRVENIQYF TGTGCCAGCAGCTCGGACTTAAGGGTAGAAAACATTCAGTACTTC
- many TRBJ2-7 TRBV12-3/TRBV12-4 CASTLKTVAYEQYF TGTGCCAGCACCCTAAAGACGGTAGCCTACGAGCAGTACTTC
- many TRBJ2-4 TRBV4-3 CASSQEAVVGKNIQYF TGCGCCAGCAGCCAAGAAGCAGTTGTGGGCAAAAACATTCAGTACTTC
- many TRBJ2-2 TRBV4-3 CASSHLRPLGSQELFF TGCGCCAGCAGCCATCTTCGCCCCCTGGGCAGTCAGGAGCTGTTTTTT
- many TRBJ2-2 TRBV5-1 CASSLEWGITGELFF TGCGCCAGCAGCTTGGAATGGGGAATCACCGGGGAGCTGTTTTTT
- many TRBJ1-6 TRBV20-1 CSARALESVNSPLHF TGCAGTGCTAGGGCCCTGGAATCGGTCAATTCACCCCTCCACTTT
TRBD2 - TRBJ2-1 TRBV3-1 CASSKDIWLAGRNEQFF TGTGCCAGCAGCAAAGATATATGGCTAGCGGGAAGAAATGAGCAGTTCTTC
- many TRBJ2-2 TRBV27 CASSLSWTYTGELFF TGTGCCAGCAGTTTATCCTGGACTTACACCGGGGAGCTGTTTTTT
TRBD1 many TRBJ1-2 TRBV2 CASRGTGKDGYTF TGTGCCAGCAGAGGGACAGGGAAGGATGGCTACACCTTC
- many TRBJ2-5 TRBV5-1 CASKADTQETQYF TGCGCCAGCAAAGCAGACACTCAAGAGACCCAGTACTTC
TRBD1 - TRBJ2-2 TRBV2 CASMDRGRSTGELFF TGTGCCAGCATGGACAGGGGGCGAAGCACCGGGGAGCTGTTTTTT
- many TRBJ2-6 TRBV29-1 CSVGTKGEAGANVLTF TGCAGCGTTGGAACAAAAGGGGAGGCTGGGGCCAACGTCCTGACTTTC
- - TRBJ2-1 TRBV18 CASSPMRGMEQFF TGTGCCAGCTCACCAATGAGAGGGATGGAGCAGTTCTTC
TRBD2 many TRBJ2-2 TRBV5-5 CASSLGLAGYAGELFF TGTGCCAGCAGCTTGGGACTAGCGGGGTATGCCGGGGAGCTGTTTTTT
TRBD2 - TRBJ2-2 TRBV29-1 CSVEDLGTSANTGELFF TGCAGCGTTGAAGATCTGGGGACTAGCGCCAACACCGGGGAGCTGTTTTTT
- many TRBJ2-3 TRBV5-1 CASSLETAQDTQYF TGCGCCAGCAGCTTGGAGACCGCACAGGATACGCAGTATTTT
- many TRBJ2-4 TRBV5-5 CASSLVRELAKNIQYF TGTGCCAGCAGCTTGGTCAGGGAACTAGCCAAAAACATTCAGTACTTC
- few TRBJ2-3 TRBV12-3/TRBV12-4 CASSFGGKSTDTQYF TGTGCCAGCAGTTTCGGCGGGAAAAGCACAGATACGCAGTATTTT
- many TRBJ2-5 TRBV10-3 CAIRKTESQETQYF TGTGCCATCAGAAAGACAGAGAGCCAAGAGACCCAGTACTTC
TRBD1 - TRBJ2-3 TRBV20-1 CSASRDSTTDTQYF TGCAGTGCTAGCAGGGACAGTACCACAGATACGCAGTATTTT
- many TRBJ2-2 TRBV12-5 CASGLGGRNGELFF TGTGCTAGTGGTTTGGGAGGGAGGAACGGGGAGCTGTTTTTT
TRBD2 many TRBJ2-5 TRBV20-1 CSARGGGGQETQYF TGCAGTGCTAGGGGCGGGGGGGGACAAGAGACCCAGTACTTC
- few TRBJ2-7 TRBV5-1 CASSEYRDLNYEQYF TGCGCCAGCAGCGAGTACAGGGACCTTAATTACGAGCAGTACTTC
TRBD1 many TRBJ2-2 TRBV2 CASSDSQGARNTGELFF TGTGCCAGCAGTGACAGCCAGGGGGCGCGGAACACCGGGGAGCTGTTTTTT